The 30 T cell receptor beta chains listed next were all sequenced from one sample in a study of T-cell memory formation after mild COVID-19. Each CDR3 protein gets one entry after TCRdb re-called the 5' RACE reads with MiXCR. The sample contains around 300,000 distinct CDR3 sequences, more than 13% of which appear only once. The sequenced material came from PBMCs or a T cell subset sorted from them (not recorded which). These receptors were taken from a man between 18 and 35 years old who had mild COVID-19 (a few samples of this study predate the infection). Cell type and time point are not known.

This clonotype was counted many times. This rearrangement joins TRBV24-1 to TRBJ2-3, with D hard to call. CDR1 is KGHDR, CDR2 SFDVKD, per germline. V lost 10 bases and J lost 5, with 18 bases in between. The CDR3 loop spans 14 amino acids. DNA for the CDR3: TGTGCCACTGCTTCTGGTACAGTGGTAGATACGCAGTATTTT. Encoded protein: CATASGTVVDTQYF.

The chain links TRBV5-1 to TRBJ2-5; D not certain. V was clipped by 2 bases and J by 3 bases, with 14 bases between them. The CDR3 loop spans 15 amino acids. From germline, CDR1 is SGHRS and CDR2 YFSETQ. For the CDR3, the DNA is TGCGCCAGCAGCTTACAGTTCCAGCCCGAAGAGACCCAGTACTTC. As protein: CASSLQFQPEETQYF.

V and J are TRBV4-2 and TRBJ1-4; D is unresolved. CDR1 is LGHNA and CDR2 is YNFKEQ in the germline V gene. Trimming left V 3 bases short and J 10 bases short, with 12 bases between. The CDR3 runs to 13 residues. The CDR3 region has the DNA TGTGCCAGCAGCCAGGGTGGTGATGGAAAACTGTTTTTT. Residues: CASSQGGDGKLFF.

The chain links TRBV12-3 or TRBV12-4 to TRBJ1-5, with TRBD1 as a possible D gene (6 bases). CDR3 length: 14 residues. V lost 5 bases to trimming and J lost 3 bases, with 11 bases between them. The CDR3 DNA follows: TGTGCCAGCAGTCTCGGACAGAACAATCAGCCCCAGCATTTT. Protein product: CASSLGQNNQPQHF.

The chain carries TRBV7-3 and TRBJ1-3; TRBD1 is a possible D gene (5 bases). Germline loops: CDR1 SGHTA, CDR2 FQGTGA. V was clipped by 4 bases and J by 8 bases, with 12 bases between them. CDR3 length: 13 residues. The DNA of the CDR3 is TGTGCCAGCAGCTACCAGGGAGGCGACACCATATATTTT. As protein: CASSYQGGDTIYF. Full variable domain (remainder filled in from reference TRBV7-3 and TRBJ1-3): GAGVSQTPSNKVTEKGKYVELRCDPISGHTALYWYRQSLGQGPEFLIYFQGTGAADDSGLPNDRFFAVRPEGSVSTLKIQRTERGDSAVYLCASSYQGGDTIYFGEGSWLTVV.

Here the CDR3 reads CASSALGSNQPQHF. Here the CDR3 DNA reads TGTGCCAGCAGCGCCCTGGGCAGCAATCAGCCCCAGCATTTT. The chain carries TRBV2 and TRBJ1-5; D remains ambiguous. V was trimmed by 6 bases and J by 1 base, leaving 10 bases between them. This CDR3 is 14 amino acids long. The germline V gene has CDR1 SNHLY and CDR2 FYNNEI.

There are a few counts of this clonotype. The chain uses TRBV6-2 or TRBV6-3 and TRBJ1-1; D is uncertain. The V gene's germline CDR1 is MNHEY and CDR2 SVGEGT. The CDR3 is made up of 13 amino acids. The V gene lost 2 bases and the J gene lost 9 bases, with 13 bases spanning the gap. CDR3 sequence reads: CASSYGSSTQAFF. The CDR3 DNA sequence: TGTGCCAGCAGTTACGGGAGCTCCACCCAAGCTTTCTTT.

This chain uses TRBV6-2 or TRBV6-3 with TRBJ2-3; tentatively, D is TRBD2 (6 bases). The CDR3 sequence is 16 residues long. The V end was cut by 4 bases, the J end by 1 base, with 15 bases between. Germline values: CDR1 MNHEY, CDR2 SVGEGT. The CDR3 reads CASSLEGLWGTDTQYF. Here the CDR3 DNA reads TGTGCCAGCAGTTTGGAGGGCCTTTGGGGCACAGATACGCAGTATTTT.

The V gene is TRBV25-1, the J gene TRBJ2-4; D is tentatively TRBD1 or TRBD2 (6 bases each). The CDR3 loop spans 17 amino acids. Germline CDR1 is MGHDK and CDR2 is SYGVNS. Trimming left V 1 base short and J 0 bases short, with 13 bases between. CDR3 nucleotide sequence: TGTGCCAGCAGTGAATTCGGAGGGACACTAGCCAAAAACATTCAGTACTTC. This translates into CASSEFGGTLAKNIQYF.

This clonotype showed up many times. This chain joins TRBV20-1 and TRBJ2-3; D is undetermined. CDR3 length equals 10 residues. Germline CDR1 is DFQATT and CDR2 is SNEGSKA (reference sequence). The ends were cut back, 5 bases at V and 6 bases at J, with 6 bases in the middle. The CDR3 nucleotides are TGCAGTGCTCCCCAGGATACGCAGTATTTT. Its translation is CSAPQDTQYF.

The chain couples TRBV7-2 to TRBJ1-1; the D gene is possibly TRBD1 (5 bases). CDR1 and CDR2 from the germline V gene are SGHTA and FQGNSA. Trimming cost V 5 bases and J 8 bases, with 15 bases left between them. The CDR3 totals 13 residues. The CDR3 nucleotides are TGTGCCAGCAGCCCGGGGGGACGATCGGAAGCTTTCTTT. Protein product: CASSPGGRSEAFF.

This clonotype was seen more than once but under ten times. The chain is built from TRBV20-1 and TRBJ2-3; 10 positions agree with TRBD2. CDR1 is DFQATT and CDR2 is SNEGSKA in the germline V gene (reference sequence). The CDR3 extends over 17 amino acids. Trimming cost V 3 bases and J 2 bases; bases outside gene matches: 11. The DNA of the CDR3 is TGCAGTGCTAGGGTTCTAGCGGGGGACCTCGACACAGATACGCAGTATTTT. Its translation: CSARVLAGDLDTDTQYF.

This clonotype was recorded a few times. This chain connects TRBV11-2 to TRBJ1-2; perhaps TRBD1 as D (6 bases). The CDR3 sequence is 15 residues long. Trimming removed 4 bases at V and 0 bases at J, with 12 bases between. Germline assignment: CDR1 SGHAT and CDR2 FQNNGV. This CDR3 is CASSWSGDSNYGYTF. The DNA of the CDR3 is TGTGCCAGCAGCTGGTCAGGGGATTCTAACTATGGCTACACCTTC.

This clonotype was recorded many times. The CDR3 protein is CASSLGSGGRETQYF. CDR3 sequence (DNA): TGCGCCAGCAGCTTGGGAAGCGGGGGAAGAGAGACCCAGTACTTC. The genes are TRBV5-1 and TRBJ2-5, with TRBD2 identical over 8 bases. Germline assignment: CDR1 SGHRS and CDR2 YFSETQ. This CDR3 has 15 amino acids. With V trimmed by 0 bases and J by 4 bases, 5 bases remained unmatched.

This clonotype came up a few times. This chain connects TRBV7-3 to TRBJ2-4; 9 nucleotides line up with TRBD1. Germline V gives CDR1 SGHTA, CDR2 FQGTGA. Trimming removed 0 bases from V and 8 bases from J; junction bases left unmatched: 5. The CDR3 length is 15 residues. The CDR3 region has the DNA TGTGCCAGCAGCTTAACCGGGACAGGGCTGGACATTCAGTACTTC. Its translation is CASSLTGTGLDIQYF.

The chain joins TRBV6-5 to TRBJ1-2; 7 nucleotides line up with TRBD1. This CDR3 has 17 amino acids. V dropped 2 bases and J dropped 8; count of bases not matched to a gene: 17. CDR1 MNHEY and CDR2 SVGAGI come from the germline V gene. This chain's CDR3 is CASSYQNIPPTGRGYTF. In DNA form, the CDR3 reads TGTGCCAGCAGTTACCAGAACATCCCGCCGACAGGGCGAGGCTACACCTTC.

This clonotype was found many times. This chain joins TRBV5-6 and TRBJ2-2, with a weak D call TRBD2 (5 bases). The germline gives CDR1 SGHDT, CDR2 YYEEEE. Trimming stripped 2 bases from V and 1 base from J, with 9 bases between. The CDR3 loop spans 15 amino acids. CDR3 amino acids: CASSLTGRNTGELFF. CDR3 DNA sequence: TGTGCCAGCAGCTTAACGGGGAGGAACACCGGGGAGCTGTTTTTT.

CDR3 amino acids: CASSQITDTQYF. The CDR3 nucleotides are TGCGCCAGCAGCCAGATTACAGATACGCAGTATTTT. This sequence joins TRBV4-1 and TRBJ2-3; D call uncertain. CDR3 length: 12 amino acids. The germline gives CDR1 MGHRA, CDR2 YSYEKL. V shed 3 bases and J shed 3 bases, with 4 bases lying between them.

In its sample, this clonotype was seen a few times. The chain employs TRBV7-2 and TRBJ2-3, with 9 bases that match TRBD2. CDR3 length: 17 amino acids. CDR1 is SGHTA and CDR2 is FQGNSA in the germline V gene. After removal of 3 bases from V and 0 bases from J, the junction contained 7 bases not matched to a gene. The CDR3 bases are TGTGCCAGCAGCTTTGGTCTAGCGGGAACTAGCACAGATACGCAGTATTTT. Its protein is CASSFGLAGTSTDTQYF. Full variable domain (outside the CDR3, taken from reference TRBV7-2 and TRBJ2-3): GAGVSQSPSNKVTEKGKDVELRCDPISGHTALYWYRQSLGQGLEFLIYFQGNSAPDKSGLPSDRFSAERTGGSVSTLTIQRTQQEDSAVYLCASSFGLAGTSTDTQYFGPGTRLTVL.

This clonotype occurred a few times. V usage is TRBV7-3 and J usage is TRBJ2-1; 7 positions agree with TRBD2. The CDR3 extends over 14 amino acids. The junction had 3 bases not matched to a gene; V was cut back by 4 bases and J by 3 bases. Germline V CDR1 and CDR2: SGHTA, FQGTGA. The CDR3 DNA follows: TGTGCCAGCAGCTCGGGACTAAACTACAATGAGCAGTTCTTC. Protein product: CASSSGLNYNEQFF.

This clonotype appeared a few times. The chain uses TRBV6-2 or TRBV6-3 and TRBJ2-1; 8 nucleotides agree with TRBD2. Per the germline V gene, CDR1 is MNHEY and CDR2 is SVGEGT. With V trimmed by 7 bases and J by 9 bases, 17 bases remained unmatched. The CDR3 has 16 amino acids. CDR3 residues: CASNGGSGDYFVEQFF. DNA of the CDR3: TGTGCCAGCAATGGCGGTAGCGGGGACTATTTTGTTGAGCAGTTCTTC.

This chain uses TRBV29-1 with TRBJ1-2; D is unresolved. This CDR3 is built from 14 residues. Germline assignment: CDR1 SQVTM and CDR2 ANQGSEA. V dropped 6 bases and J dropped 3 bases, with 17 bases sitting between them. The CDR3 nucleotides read TGCAGCGTCGGTCTCCCACAGTACGACTATGGCTACACCTTC. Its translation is CSVGLPQYDYGYTF. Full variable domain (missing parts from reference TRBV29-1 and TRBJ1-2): SAVISQKPSRDICQRGTSLTIQCQVDSQVTMMFWYRQQPGQSLTLIATANQGSEATYESGFVIDKFPISRPNLTFSTLTVSNMSPEDSSIYLCSVGLPQYDYGYTFGSGTRLTVV.

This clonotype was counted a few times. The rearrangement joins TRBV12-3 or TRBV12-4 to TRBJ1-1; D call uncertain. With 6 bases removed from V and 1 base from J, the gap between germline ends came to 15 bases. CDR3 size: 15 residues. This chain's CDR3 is CASSPTPARNTEAFF. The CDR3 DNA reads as TGTGCCAGCAGCCCAACCCCGGCGAGGAACACTGAAGCTTTCTTT.

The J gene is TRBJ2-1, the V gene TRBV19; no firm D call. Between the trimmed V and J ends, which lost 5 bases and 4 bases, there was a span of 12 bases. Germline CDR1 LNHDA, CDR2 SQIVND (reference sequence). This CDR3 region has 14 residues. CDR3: CASSQNSAYNEQFF. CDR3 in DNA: TGTGCCAGTAGTCAAAACAGCGCTTACAATGAGCAGTTCTTC.

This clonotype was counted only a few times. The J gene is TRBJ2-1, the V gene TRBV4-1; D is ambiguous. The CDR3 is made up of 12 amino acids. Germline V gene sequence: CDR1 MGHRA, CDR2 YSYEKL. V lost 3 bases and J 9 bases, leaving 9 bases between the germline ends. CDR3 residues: CASSQPQSEQFF. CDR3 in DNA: TGCGCCAGCAGCCAGCCCCAGAGTGAGCAGTTCTTC.

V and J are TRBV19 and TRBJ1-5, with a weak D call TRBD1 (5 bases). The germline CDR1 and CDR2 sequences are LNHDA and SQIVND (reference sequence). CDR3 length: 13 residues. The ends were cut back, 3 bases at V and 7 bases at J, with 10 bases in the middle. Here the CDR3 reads CASSIGGLQPQHF. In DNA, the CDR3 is TGTGCCAGTAGTATTGGGGGATTACAGCCCCAGCATTTT.

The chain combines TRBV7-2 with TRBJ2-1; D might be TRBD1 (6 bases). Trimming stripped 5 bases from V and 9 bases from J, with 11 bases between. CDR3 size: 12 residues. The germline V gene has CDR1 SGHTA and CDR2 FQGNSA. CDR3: CASSNRVLEQFF. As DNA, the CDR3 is TGTGCCAGCAGCAACAGGGTTCTTGAGCAGTTCTTC. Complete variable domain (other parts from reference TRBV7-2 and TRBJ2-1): GAGVSQSPSNKVTEKGKDVELRCDPISGHTALYWYRQSLGQGLEFLIYFQGNSAPDKSGLPSDRFSAERTGGSVSTLTIQRTQQEDSAVYLCASSNRVLEQFFGPGTRLTVL.

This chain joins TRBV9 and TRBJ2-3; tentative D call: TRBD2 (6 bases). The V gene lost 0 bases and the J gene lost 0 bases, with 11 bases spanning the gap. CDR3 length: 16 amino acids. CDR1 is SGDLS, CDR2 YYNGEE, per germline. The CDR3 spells CASSVGGGISTDTQYF. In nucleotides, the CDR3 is TGTGCCAGCAGCGTAGGTGGCGGGATTAGCACAGATACGCAGTATTTT.

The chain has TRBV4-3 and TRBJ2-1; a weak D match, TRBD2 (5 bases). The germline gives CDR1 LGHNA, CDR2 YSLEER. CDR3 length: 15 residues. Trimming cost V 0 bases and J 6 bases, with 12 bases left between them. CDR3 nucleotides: TGCGCCAGCAGCCAAGATTCCCGCGGAGGCAATGAGCAGTTCTTC. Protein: CASSQDSRGGNEQFF.

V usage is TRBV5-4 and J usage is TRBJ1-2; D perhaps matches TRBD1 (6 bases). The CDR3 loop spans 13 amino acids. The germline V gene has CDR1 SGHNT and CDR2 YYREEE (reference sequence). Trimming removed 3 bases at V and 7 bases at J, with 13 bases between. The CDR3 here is CASSWAGVGGYTF. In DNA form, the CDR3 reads TGTGCCAGCAGCTGGGCAGGGGTCGGTGGCTACACCTTC.